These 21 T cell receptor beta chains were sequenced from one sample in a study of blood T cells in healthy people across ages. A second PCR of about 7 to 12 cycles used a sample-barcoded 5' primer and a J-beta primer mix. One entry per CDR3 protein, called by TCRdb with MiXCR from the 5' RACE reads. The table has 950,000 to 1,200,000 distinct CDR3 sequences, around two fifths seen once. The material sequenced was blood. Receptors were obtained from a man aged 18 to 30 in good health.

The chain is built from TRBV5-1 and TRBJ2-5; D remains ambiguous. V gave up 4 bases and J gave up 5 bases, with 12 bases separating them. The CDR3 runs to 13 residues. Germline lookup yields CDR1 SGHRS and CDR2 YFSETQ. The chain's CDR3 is CASSQRAEETQYF. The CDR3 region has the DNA TGCGCCAGCAGCCAACGGGCAGAGGAGACCCAGTACTTC.

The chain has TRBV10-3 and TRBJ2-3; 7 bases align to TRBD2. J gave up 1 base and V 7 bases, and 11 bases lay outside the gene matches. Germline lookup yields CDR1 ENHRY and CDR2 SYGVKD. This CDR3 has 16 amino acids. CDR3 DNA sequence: TGTGCCATCACCATGGGGGGGACCCTAGGCACAGATACGCAGTATTTT. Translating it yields CAITMGGTLGTDTQYF.

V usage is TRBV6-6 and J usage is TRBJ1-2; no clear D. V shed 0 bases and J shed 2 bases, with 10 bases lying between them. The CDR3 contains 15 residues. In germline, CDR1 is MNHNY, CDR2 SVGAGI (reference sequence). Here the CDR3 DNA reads TGTGCCAGCAGTTACTCGAATCAGATAAACTATGGCTACACCTTC. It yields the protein CASSYSNQINYGYTF.

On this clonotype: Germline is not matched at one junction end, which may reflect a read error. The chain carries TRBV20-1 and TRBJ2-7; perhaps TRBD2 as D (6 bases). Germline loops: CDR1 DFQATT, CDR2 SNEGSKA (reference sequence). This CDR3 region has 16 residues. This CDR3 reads CSARDLGDWGSYEQCF. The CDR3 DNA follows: TGCAGTGCTAGAGATCTGGGGGACTGGGGGTCCTACGAGCAGTGCTTC.

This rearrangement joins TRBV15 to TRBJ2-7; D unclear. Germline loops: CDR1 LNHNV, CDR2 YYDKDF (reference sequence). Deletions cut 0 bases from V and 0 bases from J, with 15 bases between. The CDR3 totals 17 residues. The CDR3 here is CATSRDYRRLSSYEQYF. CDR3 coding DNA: TGTGCCACCAGCAGAGATTACAGACGACTGTCCTCCTACGAGCAGTACTTC.

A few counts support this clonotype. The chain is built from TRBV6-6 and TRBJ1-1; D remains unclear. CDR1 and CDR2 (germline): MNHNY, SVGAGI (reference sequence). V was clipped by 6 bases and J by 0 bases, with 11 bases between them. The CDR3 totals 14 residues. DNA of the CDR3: TGTGCCAGCAGCGAGACACCATTGAACACTGAAGCTTTCTTT. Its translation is CASSETPLNTEAFF.

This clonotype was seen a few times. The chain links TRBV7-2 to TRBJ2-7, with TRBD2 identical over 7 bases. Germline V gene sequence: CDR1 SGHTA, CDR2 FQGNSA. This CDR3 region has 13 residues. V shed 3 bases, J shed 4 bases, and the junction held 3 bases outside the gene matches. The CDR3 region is CASSFGLVYEQYF. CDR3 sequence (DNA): TGTGCCAGCAGCTTTGGACTAGTGTACGAGCAGTACTTC.

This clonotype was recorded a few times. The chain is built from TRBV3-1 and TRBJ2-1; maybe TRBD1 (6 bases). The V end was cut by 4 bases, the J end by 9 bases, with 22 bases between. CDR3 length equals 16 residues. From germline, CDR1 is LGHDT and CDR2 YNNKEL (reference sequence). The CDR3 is CASSPRGVGGSGEQFF. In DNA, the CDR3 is TGTGCCAGCAGCCCTCGGGGAGTTGGGGGCTCGGGTGAGCAGTTCTTC.

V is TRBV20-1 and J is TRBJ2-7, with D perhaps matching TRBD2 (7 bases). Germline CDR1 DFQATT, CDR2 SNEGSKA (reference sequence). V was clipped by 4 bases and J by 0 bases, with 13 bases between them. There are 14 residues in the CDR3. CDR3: CSATTGGLSYEQYF. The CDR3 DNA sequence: TGCAGTGCTACTACGGGGGGCCTCTCCTACGAGCAGTACTTC.

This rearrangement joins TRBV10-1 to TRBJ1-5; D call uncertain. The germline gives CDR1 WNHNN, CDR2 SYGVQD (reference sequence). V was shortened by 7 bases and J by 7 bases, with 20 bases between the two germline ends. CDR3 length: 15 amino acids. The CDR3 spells CASKELSGMGQPQHF. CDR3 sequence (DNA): TGCGCCAGCAAAGAATTGTCGGGCATGGGCCAGCCCCAGCATTTT.

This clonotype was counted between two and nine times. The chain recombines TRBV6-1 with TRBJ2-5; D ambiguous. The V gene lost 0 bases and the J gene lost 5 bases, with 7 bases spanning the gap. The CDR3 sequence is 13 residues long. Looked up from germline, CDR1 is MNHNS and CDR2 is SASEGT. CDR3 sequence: CASSEAFRETQYF. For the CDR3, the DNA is TGTGCCAGCAGTGAAGCGTTCCGTGAGACCCAGTACTTC.

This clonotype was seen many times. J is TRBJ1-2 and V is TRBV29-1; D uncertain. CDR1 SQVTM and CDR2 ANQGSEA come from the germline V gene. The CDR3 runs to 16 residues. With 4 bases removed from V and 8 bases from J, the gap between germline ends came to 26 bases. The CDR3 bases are TGCAGCGTTGGCCTTCAGACGGAGACCACCCGAAAAGGCTACACCTTC. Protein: CSVGLQTETTRKGYTF. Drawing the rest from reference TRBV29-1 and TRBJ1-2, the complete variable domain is SAVISQKPSRDICQRGTSLTIQCQVDSQVTMMFWYRQQPGQSLTLIATANQGSEATYESGFVIDKFPISRPNLTFSTLTVSNMSPEDSSIYLCSVGLQTETTRKGYTFGSGTRLTVV.

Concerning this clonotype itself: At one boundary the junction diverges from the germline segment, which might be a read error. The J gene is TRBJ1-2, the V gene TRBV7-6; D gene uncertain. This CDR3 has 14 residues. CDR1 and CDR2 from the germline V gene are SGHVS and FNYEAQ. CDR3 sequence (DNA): TGTGCCAGCAGCTTAGATGCAGGAAACTATGGCCACACCTTC. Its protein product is CASSLDAGNYGHTF.

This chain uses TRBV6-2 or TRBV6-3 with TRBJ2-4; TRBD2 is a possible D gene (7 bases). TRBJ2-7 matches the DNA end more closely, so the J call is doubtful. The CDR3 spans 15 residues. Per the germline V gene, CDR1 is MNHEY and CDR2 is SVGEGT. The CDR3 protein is CASSNRGGVAYEQYF. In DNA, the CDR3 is TGTGCCAGCAGTAACCGAGGGGGGGTGGCCTACGAGCAGTACTTC.

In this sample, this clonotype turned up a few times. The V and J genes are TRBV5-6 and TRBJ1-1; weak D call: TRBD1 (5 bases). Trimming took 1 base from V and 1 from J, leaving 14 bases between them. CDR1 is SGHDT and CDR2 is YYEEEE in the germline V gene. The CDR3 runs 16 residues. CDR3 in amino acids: CASSLRGVPGNTEAFF. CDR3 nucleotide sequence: TGTGCCAGCAGCTTGAGAGGGGTCCCCGGGAACACTGAAGCTTTCTTT.

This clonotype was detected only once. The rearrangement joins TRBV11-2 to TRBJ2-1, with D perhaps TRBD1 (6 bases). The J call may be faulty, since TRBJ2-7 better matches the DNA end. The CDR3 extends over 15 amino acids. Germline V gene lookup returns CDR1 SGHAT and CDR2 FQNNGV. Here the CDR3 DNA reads TGTGCCAGCAGCTCGGTCACAGGGTCAAGGAATGAGCAGTACTTC. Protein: CASSSVTGSRNEQYF.

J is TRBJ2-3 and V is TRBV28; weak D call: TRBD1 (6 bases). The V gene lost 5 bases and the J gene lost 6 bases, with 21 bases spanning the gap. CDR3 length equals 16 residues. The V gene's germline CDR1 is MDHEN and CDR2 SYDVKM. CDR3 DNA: TGTGCCAGCAGTCCCTCCCGGACAGCGCCCGGGGATACGCAGTATTTT. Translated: CASSPSRTAPGDTQYF.

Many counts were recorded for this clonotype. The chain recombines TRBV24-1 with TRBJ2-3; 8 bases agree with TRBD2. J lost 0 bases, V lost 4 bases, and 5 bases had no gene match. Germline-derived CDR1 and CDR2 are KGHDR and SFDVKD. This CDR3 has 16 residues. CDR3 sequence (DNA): TGTGCCACCAGTGAGACCAGCGGGGGCAGCACAGATACGCAGTATTTT. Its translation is CATSETSGGSTDTQYF.

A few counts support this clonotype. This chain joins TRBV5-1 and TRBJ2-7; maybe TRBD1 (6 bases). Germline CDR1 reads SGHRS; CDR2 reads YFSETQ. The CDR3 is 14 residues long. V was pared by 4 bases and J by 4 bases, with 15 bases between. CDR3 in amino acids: CASSRRDGQYEQYF. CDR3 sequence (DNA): TGCGCCAGCAGCCGCCGGGACGGACAGTACGAGCAGTACTTC. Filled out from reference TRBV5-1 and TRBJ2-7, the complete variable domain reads KAGVTQTPRYLIKTRGQQVTLSCSPISGHRSVSWYQQTPGQGLQFLFEYFSETQRNKGNFPGRFSGRQFSNSRSEMNVSTLELGDSALYLCASSRRDGQYEQYFGPGTRLTVT.

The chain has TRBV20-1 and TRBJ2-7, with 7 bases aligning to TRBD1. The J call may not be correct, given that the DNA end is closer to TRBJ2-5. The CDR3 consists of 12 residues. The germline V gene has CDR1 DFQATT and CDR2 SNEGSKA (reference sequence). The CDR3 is CSASTGMETQYF. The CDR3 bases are TGCAGTGCTTCGACAGGGATGGAGACCCAGTACTTC.

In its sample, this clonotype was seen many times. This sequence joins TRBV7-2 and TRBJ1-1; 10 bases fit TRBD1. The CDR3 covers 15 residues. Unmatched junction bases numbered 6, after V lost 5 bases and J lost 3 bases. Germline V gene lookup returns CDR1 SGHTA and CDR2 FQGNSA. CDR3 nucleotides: TGTGCCAGCAGCCTACTTGACAGGGGGCACACTGAAGCTTTCTTT. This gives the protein CASSLLDRGHTEAFF.